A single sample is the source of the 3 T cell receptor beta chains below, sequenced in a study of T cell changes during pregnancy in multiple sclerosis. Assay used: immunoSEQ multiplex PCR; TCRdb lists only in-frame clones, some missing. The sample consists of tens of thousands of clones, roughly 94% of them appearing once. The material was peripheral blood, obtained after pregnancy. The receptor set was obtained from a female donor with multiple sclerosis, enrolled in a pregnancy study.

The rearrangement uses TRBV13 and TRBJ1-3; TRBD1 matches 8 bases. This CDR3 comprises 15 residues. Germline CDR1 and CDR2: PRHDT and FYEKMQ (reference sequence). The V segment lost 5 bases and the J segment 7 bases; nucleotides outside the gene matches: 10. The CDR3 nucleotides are TGTGCCAGCAGCCCCCCCGGACAGGGCTGGAACACCATATATTTT. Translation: CASSPPGQGWNTIYF.

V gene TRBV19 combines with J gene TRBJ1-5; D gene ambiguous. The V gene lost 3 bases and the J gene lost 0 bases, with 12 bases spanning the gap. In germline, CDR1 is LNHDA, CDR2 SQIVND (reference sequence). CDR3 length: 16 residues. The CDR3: CASSIEGDNSNQPQHF. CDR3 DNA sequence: TGTGCCAGTAGTATCGAGGGTGACAATAGCAATCAGCCCCAGCATTTT. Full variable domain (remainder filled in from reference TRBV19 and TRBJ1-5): DGGITQSPKYLFRKEGQNVTLSCEQNLNHDAMYWYRQDPGQGLRLIYYSQIVNDFQKGDIAEGYSVSREKKESFPLTVTSAQKNPTAFYLCASSIEGDNSNQPQHFGDGTRLSIL.

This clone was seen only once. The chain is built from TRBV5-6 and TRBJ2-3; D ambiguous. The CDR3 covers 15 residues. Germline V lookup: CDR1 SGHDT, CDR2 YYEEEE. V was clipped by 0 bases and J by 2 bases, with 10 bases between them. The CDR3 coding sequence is TGTGCCAGCAGCTTGGACAGAATCCCCACAGATACGCAGTATTTT. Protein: CASSLDRIPTDTQYF.